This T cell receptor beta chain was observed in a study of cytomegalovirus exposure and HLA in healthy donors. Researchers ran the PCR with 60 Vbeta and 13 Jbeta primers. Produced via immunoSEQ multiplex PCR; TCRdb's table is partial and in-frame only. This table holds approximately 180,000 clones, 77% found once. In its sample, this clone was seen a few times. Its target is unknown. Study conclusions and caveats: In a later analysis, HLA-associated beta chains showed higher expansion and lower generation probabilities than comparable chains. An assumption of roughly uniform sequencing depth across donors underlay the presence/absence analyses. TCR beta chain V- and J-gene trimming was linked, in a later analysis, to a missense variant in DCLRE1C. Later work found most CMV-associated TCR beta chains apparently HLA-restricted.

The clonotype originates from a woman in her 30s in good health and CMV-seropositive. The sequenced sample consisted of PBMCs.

The DNA for the CDR3 is TGTGCCAGCAGCGTAGAGGCTAGCGATTACTCAGATACGCAGTATTTT. This translates into CASSVEASDYSDTQYF. The chain employs TRBV9 and TRBJ2-3, with D possibly being TRBD2 (6 bases). CDR1 SGDLS and CDR2 YYNGEE come from the germline V gene. The CDR3 contains 16 residues. V was cut by 0 bases and J by 4 bases, with 15 bases left in between.